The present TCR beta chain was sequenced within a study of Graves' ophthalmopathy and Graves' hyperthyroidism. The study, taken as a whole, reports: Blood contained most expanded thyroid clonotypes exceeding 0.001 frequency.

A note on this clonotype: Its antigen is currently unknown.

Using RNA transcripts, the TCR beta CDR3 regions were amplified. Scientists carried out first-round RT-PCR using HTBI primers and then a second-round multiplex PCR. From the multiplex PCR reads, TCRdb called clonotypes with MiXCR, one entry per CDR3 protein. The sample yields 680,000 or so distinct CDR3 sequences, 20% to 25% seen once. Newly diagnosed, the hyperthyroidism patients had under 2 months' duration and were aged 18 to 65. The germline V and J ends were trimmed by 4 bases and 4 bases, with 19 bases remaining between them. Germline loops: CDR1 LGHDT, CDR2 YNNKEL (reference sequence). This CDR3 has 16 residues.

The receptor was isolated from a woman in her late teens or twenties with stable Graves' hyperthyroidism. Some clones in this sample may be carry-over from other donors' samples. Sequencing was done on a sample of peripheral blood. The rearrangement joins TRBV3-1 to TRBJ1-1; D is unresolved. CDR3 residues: CASSLRVNLAGTEAFF. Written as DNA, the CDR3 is TGTGCCAGCAGCCTGAGAGTGAACCTCGCGGGCACTGAAGCTTTCTTT.